Each of the 6 T cell receptor beta chains below was sequenced from the same sample in a study of a mutant IDH1 vaccine in newly diagnosed glioma. The data were produced by immunoSEQ multiplex PCR, yet TCRdb's version contains in-frame clones alone and is incomplete. This repertoire shows about 25,000 clones, 65% to 85% found once; its top ten account for roughly a tenth. Indicated time point: week 5, during vaccination. Doses consisted of 300 ug of mutant IDH1 20-mer peptide each, paired with topical imiquimod. Their specific antigens are unknown. This specimen consisted of PBMCs, obtained from a glioma patient whose treatment included an IDH1 peptide vaccine. These receptors came from a man aged 35 to 55 with glioma.

This clone has just a few counts. The chain links TRBV2 to TRBJ1-1; tentatively, D is TRBD1 (6 bases). V lost 7 bases, J lost 1 base, and 7 bases lay in between. Germline V gene lookup returns CDR1 SNHLY and CDR2 FYNNEI. This CDR3 has 12 residues. In nucleotides, the CDR3 is TGTGCCAGCAAACAGGGGAACACTGAAGCTTTCTTT. It codes for CASKQGNTEAFF.

The chain has TRBV2 and TRBJ1-1; D uncertain. The germline gives CDR1 SNHLY, CDR2 FYNNEI. V was cut by 2 bases and J by 1 base, with 8 bases left in between. The CDR3 consists of 14 residues. CDR3 amino acids: CASSEPEENTEAFF. In DNA, the CDR3 is TGTGCCAGCAGTGAACCGGAAGAGAACACTGAAGCTTTCTTT. The whole variable domain, remainder taken from reference TRBV2 and TRBJ1-1, is EPEVTQTPSHQVTQMGQEVILRCVPISNHLYFYWYRQILGQKVEFLVSFYNNEISEKSEIFDDQFSVERPDGSNFTLKIRSTKLEDSAMYFCASSEPEENTEAFFGQGTRLTVV.

In its sample, this clone was seen once. The rearrangement joins TRBV27 to TRBJ1-2, with D uncertain. Germline V CDR1 and CDR2: MNHEY, SMNVEV (reference sequence). CDR3 length: 14 residues. The V end lost 2 bases, the J end lost 3 bases, and 10 bases lay between the germline ends. Written as DNA, the CDR3 is TGTGCCAGCAGTTTAAGGGCGCCCTACTATGGCTACACCTTC. Translation: CASSLRAPYYGYTF.

In this sample, this clone turned up a few times. This chain links TRBV6-4 with TRBJ2-1; D is unresolved. From germline, CDR1 is MRHNA and CDR2 SNTAGT. The CDR3 has 13 residues. V was trimmed by 0 bases and J by 9 bases, leaving 9 bases between them. CDR3 sequence: CASSDSIPGEQFF. In nucleotides, the CDR3 is TGTGCCAGCAGTGACTCGATCCCGGGTGAGCAGTTCTTC.

The chain links TRBV19 to TRBJ1-5, with TRBD1 as a possible D gene (6 bases). V shed 5 bases and J shed 4 bases, with 15 bases lying between them. Germline CDR1 is LNHDA and CDR2 is SQIVND (reference sequence). This CDR3 is 15 amino acids long. CDR3 sequence (DNA): TGTGCCAGTAGTCCGACAGGTAAAATTAATCAGCCCCAGCATTTT. Protein product: CASSPTGKINQPQHF.

The chain couples TRBV5-1 to TRBJ2-5, with D possibly being TRBD1 (8 bases). The ends were cut back, 4 bases at V and 5 bases at J, with 21 bases in the middle. Looked up from germline, CDR1 is SGHRS and CDR2 is YFSETQ. The CDR3 totals 16 residues. In DNA, the CDR3 is TGCGCCAGCAGCGCGACCGGACAGGGAGGGGGGGAGACCCAGTACTTC. This codes for CASSATGQGGGETQYF.